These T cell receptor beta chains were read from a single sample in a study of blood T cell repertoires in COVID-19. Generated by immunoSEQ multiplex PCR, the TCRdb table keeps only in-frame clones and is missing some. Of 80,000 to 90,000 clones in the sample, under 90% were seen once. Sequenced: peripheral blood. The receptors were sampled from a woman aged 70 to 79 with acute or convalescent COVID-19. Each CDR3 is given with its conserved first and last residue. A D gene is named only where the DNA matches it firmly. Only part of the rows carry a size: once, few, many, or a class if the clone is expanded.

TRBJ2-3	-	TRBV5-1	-	CASSSQPGVADTQYF	TGCGCCAGCAGCTCCCAACCGGGGGTCGCAGATACGCAGTATTTT
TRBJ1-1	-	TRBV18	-	CASSLSLQRGAGSNTEAFF	TGTGCCAGCTCACTATCCCTTCAACGAGGGGCGGGGTCGAACACTGAAGCTTTCTTT
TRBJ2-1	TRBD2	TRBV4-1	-	CASSQGLLRRAGGPGEQFF	TGCGCCAGCAGCCAAGGCCTCCTCCGTAGAGCGGGAGGGCCAGGTGAGCAGTTCTTC
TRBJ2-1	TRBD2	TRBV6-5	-	CASTKTSGYNEQFF	TGTGCCAGCACCAAGACTAGCGGCTACAATGAGCAGTTCTTC
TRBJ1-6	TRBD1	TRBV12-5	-	CASARDRVHSPLHF	TGTGCTAGTGCCAGAGACAGGGTTCATTCACCCCTCCACTTT
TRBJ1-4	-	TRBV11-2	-	CASTRTALATNEKLFF	TGTGCCAGCACCCGGACAGCTCTTGCAACTAATGAAAAACTGTTTTTT
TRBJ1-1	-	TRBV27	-	CASSPSGRSMNTEAFF	TGTGCCAGCAGCCCCTCGGGAAGGTCCATGAACACTGAAGCTTTCTTT
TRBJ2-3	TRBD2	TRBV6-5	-	CASAGLAGAGDTQYF	TGTGCCAGCGCGGGACTAGCGGGGGCTGGAGATACGCAGTATTTT
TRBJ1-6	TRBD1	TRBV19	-	CASSTQGGKNSPLHF	TGTGCCAGTAGCACCCAGGGGGGCAAGAATTCACCCCTCCACTTT
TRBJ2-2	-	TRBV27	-	CASSLSGQGSGELFF	TGTGCCAGCAGTTTATCAGGTCAGGGGTCCGGGGAGCTGTTTTTT
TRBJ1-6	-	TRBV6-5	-	CASSSSDRYNSPLHF	-
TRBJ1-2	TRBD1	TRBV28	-	CASSVRDGTAYGYTF	TGTGCCAGCAGTGTGCGGGACGGGACAGCCTATGGCTACACCTTC
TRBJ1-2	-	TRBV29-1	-	CSVEGRGKGYGYTF	TGCAGCGTTGAAGGTCGGGGGAAGGGCTATGGCTACACCTTC
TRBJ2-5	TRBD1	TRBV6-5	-	CASRLRDRVETQYF	TGTGCCAGCAGACTCCGGGACAGGGTTGAGACCCAGTACTTC
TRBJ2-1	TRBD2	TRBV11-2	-	CASSLDSPGLAGHEQFF	TGTGCCAGCAGCTTAGACTCACCGGGACTAGCGGGCCATGAGCAGTTCTTC
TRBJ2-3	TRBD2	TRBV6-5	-	CASSYSSGNRDTQYF	TGTGCCAGCAGTTACTCTAGCGGGAACAGAGATACGCAGTATTTT
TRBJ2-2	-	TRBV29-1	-	CSVEDGHYTGELFF	TGCAGCGTTGAAGATGGACACTACACCGGGGAGCTGTTTTTT
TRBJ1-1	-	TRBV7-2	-	CASSYSLNTEAFF	TGTGCCAGCAGCTATTCTTTGAACACTGAAGCTTTCTTT
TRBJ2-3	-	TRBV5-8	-	CASSLRPGGTQYF	TGTGCCAGCAGCTTGCGCCCAGGAGGGACGCAGTATTTT
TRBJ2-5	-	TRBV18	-	CASSLSAEGETQYF	TGTGCCAGCTCTCTTAGCGCTGAGGGAGAGACCCAGTACTTC
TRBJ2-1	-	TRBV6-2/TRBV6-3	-	CASSYLSAETVTSYNEQFF	TGTGCCAGCAGTTACTTGTCGGCGGAGACTGTTACCTCCTACAATGAGCAGTTCTTC
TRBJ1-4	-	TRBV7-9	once	CASSFAQATNEKLFF	TGTGCCAGCAGCTTTGCACAGGCAACTAATGAAAAACTGTTTTTT
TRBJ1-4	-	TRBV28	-	CASNGSSKGRGNEKLFF	TGTGCCAGCAACGGCTCTTCGAAGGGGAGGGGTAATGAAAAACTGTTTTTT
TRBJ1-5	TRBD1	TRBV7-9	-	CASSLALQGSNQPQHF	TGTGCCAGCAGCTTAGCGCTACAGGGGAGCAATCAGCCCCAGCATTTT
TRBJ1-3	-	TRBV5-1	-	CASSLARQEGSGNTIYF	TGCGCCAGCAGCTTGGCCCGACAGGAAGGCTCTGGAAACACCATATATTTT
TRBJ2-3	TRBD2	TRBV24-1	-	CATSDLLAGEGTDTQYF	TGTGCCACCAGTGATCTACTAGCGGGAGAGGGCACAGATACGCAGTATTTT
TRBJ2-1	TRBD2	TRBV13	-	CASSLFPVGSGYSEQFF	TGTGCCAGCAGCTTATTTCCGGTTGGTAGCGGGTACAGTGAGCAGTTCTTC
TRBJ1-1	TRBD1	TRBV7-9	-	CASSPSRSRTGERAFF	TGTGCCAGCAGCCCGTCTAGGAGCCGGACAGGGGAAAGAGCTTTCTTT
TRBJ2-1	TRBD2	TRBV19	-	CASSIDPSGGETFF	TGTGCCAGTAGTATAGATCCTAGCGGGGGCGAGACGTTCTTC